This TCR beta chain comes out of a study of blood T cell repertoires in COVID-19. The CDR3 covers 13 residues. Per the germline V gene, CDR1 is MNHEY and CDR2 is SMNVEV (reference sequence). V dropped 5 bases and J dropped 6 bases, with 12 bases sitting between them. In the original analysis: The assay estimated nucleated cells by amplifying reference gene primers. Profiled with immunoSEQ multiplex PCR; TCRdb holds only in-frame clones, not every one. V and J calls and clone size follow that table, whereas D and trimming were derived from the DNA. The table lists 350,000 or so clones, roughly 86% of them singletons. Participants were placed into cohorts based on the clinical history they reported. A COVID-19 case was met by exposed participants within 2 weeks before study entry.

The sequence was obtained from a woman in her 30s who had been exposed to COVID-19. The chain couples TRBV27 to TRBJ2-3; D is uncertain. The sample was PBMCs or T cells enriched from blood (not recorded which). The CDR3 sequence: CASSPSTGDTQYF. The CDR3 coding sequence is TGTGCCAGCAGTCCCTCGACCGGGGATACGCAGTATTTT.